A selection of T cell receptor beta chains follows, all from one sample in a study of patients and donors after allogeneic stem cell transplantation. TCRdb passed the RT-PCR reads through MiXCR, listing each CDR3 protein once. The repertoire holds some 200,000 distinct CDR3 sequences, with less than 45% as singletons. Source material: blood, either unsorted or a sorted T cell fraction (not recorded which). The receptors shown here come from a human donor who was either an allogeneic HSCT recipient or a stem cell or donor lymphocyte infusion donor (not recorded which). It is not recorded whose cells these are; they may come from a transplant donor. Each CDR3 is given with its conserved first and last residue. Each record gives: J gene, D gene, V gene, clone size, CDR3 DNA, CDR3 protein. D genes are given only for firm matches. Only part of the rows carry a size: once, few, many, or a class if the clone is expanded.

j_call: TRBJ1-1
d_call: -
v_call: TRBV5-1
clone_size: -
cdr3_nt: TGCGCCAGCAGCTCTTTAAAGCAGGGAGGCACTGAAGCTTTCTTT
cdr3_aa: CASSSLKQGGTEAFF

j_call: TRBJ2-7
d_call: -
v_call: TRBV6-2/TRBV6-3
clone_size: few
cdr3_nt: TGTGCCAGCAGTTTCTATACACTAGCTCCCGAGCAGTACTTC
cdr3_aa: CASSFYTLAPEQYF

j_call: TRBJ1-2
d_call: -
v_call: TRBV9
clone_size: -
cdr3_nt: TGTGCCAGCAGCGGGAAAATCCAAAACTATGGCTACACCTTC
cdr3_aa: CASSGKIQNYGYTF

j_call: TRBJ2-5
d_call: TRBD1
v_call: TRBV5-6
clone_size: -
cdr3_nt: TGTGCCAGCAGCTCGGGACAGGGGCAGGGACAAGAGACCCAGTACTTC
cdr3_aa: CASSSGQGQGQETQYF

j_call: TRBJ1-3
d_call: -
v_call: TRBV5-1
clone_size: many
cdr3_nt: TGCGCCAGCAGCCCTACAGACTCTGGAAACACCATATATTTT
cdr3_aa: CASSPTDSGNTIYF

j_call: TRBJ2-3
d_call: TRBD1
v_call: TRBV29-1
clone_size: -
cdr3_nt: TGCAGCGGGGGGGGACAGGGCTATACGCAGTATTTT
cdr3_aa: CSGGGQGYTQYF

j_call: TRBJ2-3
d_call: TRBD2
v_call: TRBV29-1
clone_size: -
cdr3_nt: TGCAGCGTTGAAAGCTACTCGGCCGGGGGGTTCACAGATACGCAGTATTTT
cdr3_aa: CSVESYSAGGFTDTQYF

j_call: TRBJ1-5
d_call: -
v_call: TRBV12-3/TRBV12-4
clone_size: -
cdr3_nt: TGTGCCACCTCTAAGATCGGGTCTAATCAGCCCCAGCATTTT
cdr3_aa: CATSKIGSNQPQHF

j_call: TRBJ2-4
d_call: -
v_call: TRBV29-1
clone_size: -
cdr3_nt: TGCAGCGTCCGCACCCCGACAGAAAACATTCAGTACTTC
cdr3_aa: CSVRTPTENIQYF

j_call: TRBJ1-1
d_call: -
v_call: TRBV5-5
clone_size: -
cdr3_nt: TGTGCCAGCAGCTTCTACTCTGAAGCTTTCTTT
cdr3_aa: CASSFYSEAFF

j_call: TRBJ1-6
d_call: -
v_call: TRBV12-3/TRBV12-4
clone_size: many
cdr3_nt: TGTGCCAGCAGTTTGGCGGCTTCACCCCTCCACTTT
cdr3_aa: CASSLAASPLHF

j_call: TRBJ1-4
d_call: TRBD1
v_call: TRBV9
clone_size: few
cdr3_nt: TGTGCCAGCAGCGTAAGGGACAGGGGCCATGAAAAACTGTTTTTT
cdr3_aa: CASSVRDRGHEKLFF

j_call: TRBJ2-5
d_call: TRBD2
v_call: TRBV15
clone_size: once
cdr3_nt: TGTGCCACCAGTTCGGGTACAAAACTAGCGGAAGAGACCCAGTACTTC
cdr3_aa: CATSSGTKLAEETQYF

j_call: TRBJ2-1
d_call: TRBD2
v_call: TRBV12-3/TRBV12-4
clone_size: -
cdr3_nt: TGTGCCAGCCAGCGGGAGCCGAATGAGCAGTTCTTC
cdr3_aa: CASQREPNEQFF

j_call: TRBJ2-3
d_call: -
v_call: TRBV10-1
clone_size: -
cdr3_nt: TGCGCCAGCAGCCTCATGGACGGCTACAGCACAGATACGCAGTATTTT
cdr3_aa: CASSLMDGYSTDTQYF

j_call: TRBJ1-2
d_call: -
v_call: TRBV2
clone_size: -
cdr3_nt: TGTGCCAGCAGTGAAGAAGACAACTATGGCTACACCTTC
cdr3_aa: CASSEEDNYGYTF

j_call: TRBJ1-1
d_call: -
v_call: TRBV5-1
clone_size: few
cdr3_nt: TGCGCCAGCGCCACGAAGGGGAACACTGAAGCTTTCTTT
cdr3_aa: CASATKGNTEAFF

j_call: TRBJ2-3
d_call: -
v_call: TRBV29-1
clone_size: -
cdr3_nt: TGCAGCGTTGGCCGTCTAACAGATACGCAGTATTTT
cdr3_aa: CSVGRLTDTQYF

j_call: TRBJ1-6
d_call: -
v_call: TRBV30
clone_size: few
cdr3_nt: TGTGCCTGGAGTCCCGAGGGGGGTTCACCCCTCCACTTT
cdr3_aa: CAWSPEGGSPLHF

j_call: TRBJ2-4
d_call: -
v_call: TRBV18
clone_size: -
cdr3_nt: TGTGCCAGCTCACCACGGGCAGGGCTCAAAAACATTCAGTACTTC
cdr3_aa: CASSPRAGLKNIQYF

j_call: TRBJ1-1
d_call: -
v_call: TRBV6-6
clone_size: few
cdr3_nt: TGTGCCAGCAGTTACTCGATAACGAACACTGAAGCTTTCTTT
cdr3_aa: CASSYSITNTEAFF

j_call: TRBJ1-1
d_call: -
v_call: TRBV10-3
clone_size: few
cdr3_nt: TGTGCCATCAGTGATTCCGACGGAAACACTGAAGCTTTCTTT
cdr3_aa: CAISDSDGNTEAFF

j_call: TRBJ2-6
d_call: -
v_call: TRBV7-2
clone_size: once
cdr3_nt: TGTGCCAGCAGCTTAGCCTTTTCCGCGGCTGGGGCCAACGTCCTGACTTTC
cdr3_aa: CASSLAFSAAGANVLTF

j_call: TRBJ2-3
d_call: TRBD2
v_call: TRBV28
clone_size: -
cdr3_nt: TGTGCCAGCAGTTCGGGACTAGCGGGAAGAGATACGCAGTATTTT
cdr3_aa: CASSSGLAGRDTQYF

j_call: TRBJ2-1
d_call: -
v_call: TRBV7-2
clone_size: few
cdr3_nt: TGTGCCAGCAGCTTCGGGGGCCATGAGCAGTTCTTC
cdr3_aa: CASSFGGHEQFF

j_call: TRBJ1-5
d_call: -
v_call: TRBV19
clone_size: few
cdr3_nt: TGTGCCAGTAGTCAGGTGGGGGTGAGCAATCAGCCCCAGCATTTT
cdr3_aa: CASSQVGVSNQPQHF

j_call: TRBJ2-1
d_call: TRBD2
v_call: TRBV15
clone_size: -
cdr3_nt: TGTGCCACCAGCGCACGACTAGCGGGAGAGGCTAATGAGCAGTTCTTC
cdr3_aa: CATSARLAGEANEQFF

j_call: TRBJ2-1
d_call: TRBD2
v_call: TRBV7-2
clone_size: -
cdr3_nt: TGTGCCAGCAGCTACACTAGCGGGACTGGGAATGAGCAGTTCTTC
cdr3_aa: CASSYTSGTGNEQFF

j_call: TRBJ2-2
d_call: -
v_call: TRBV19
clone_size: once
cdr3_nt: TGTGCCAGTAGTCTTCAAGGGCCCGGGGAGCTGTTTTTT
cdr3_aa: CASSLQGPGELFF

j_call: TRBJ2-6
d_call: -
v_call: TRBV18
clone_size: -
cdr3_nt: TGTGCCAGCTCACCACAATGGTTAGGGGCCAACGTCCTGACTTTC
cdr3_aa: CASSPQWLGANVLTF

j_call: TRBJ1-2
d_call: TRBD1
v_call: TRBV5-5
clone_size: few
cdr3_nt: TGTGCCAGCAGCTCAAACGGACAGGCTAACTATGGCTACACCTTC
cdr3_aa: CASSSNGQANYGYTF

j_call: TRBJ1-1
d_call: -
v_call: TRBV12-3/TRBV12-4
clone_size: -
cdr3_nt: TGTGCCAGCAGTTTGCGGGCTTTCTTT
cdr3_aa: CASSLRAFF

j_call: TRBJ1-1
d_call: -
v_call: TRBV15
clone_size: -
cdr3_nt: TGTGCCACCAGCAGAGACCCGGGAGGGGGAACTGAAGCTTTCTTT
cdr3_aa: CATSRDPGGGTEAFF

j_call: TRBJ2-1
d_call: -
v_call: TRBV7-9
clone_size: -
cdr3_nt: TGTGCCAGCAGCCACGTCCTGGAGCGCAACGAGCAGTTCTTC
cdr3_aa: CASSHVLERNEQFF

j_call: TRBJ1-1
d_call: -
v_call: TRBV29-1
clone_size: few
cdr3_nt: TGCAGCGTCCCGCCGGCCGCACCGGGGACTGAAGCTTTCTTT
cdr3_aa: CSVPPAAPGTEAFF

j_call: TRBJ2-3
d_call: -
v_call: TRBV12-3/TRBV12-4
clone_size: few
cdr3_nt: TGTGCCAGCAGTTTTAGTACCAGTCCTAGCACAGATACGCAGTATTTT
cdr3_aa: CASSFSTSPSTDTQYF

j_call: TRBJ2-7
d_call: TRBD1
v_call: TRBV12-3/TRBV12-4
clone_size: once
cdr3_nt: TGTGCCAGCACCACAGGGGGCCGCTACGAGCAGTACTTC
cdr3_aa: CASTTGGRYEQYF

j_call: TRBJ1-2
d_call: -
v_call: TRBV15
clone_size: -
cdr3_nt: TGTGCCACCAGCAGAGATCGGAGCTATGGCTACACCTTC
cdr3_aa: CATSRDRSYGYTF

j_call: TRBJ1-5
d_call: -
v_call: TRBV12-3/TRBV12-4
clone_size: few
cdr3_nt: TGTGCCAGCAGCCAGGGGCGAATCAAGAGCAATCAGCCCCAGCATTTT
cdr3_aa: CASSQGRIKSNQPQHF

j_call: TRBJ1-5
d_call: -
v_call: TRBV14
clone_size: -
cdr3_nt: TGTGCCAGCAGCCCAGGGAGTAGGAGCAATCAGCCCCAGCATTTT
cdr3_aa: CASSPGSRSNQPQHF

j_call: TRBJ2-3
d_call: TRBD2
v_call: TRBV12-3/TRBV12-4
clone_size: few
cdr3_nt: TGTGCCAGCAGTTCGCCGACTAGCGGGAGACCTACGCAGTATTTT
cdr3_aa: CASSSPTSGRPTQYF

j_call: TRBJ2-7
d_call: -
v_call: TRBV28
clone_size: -
cdr3_nt: TGTGCCAGCAGTCCACCCACGGCCTACGAGCAGTACTTC
cdr3_aa: CASSPPTAYEQYF

j_call: TRBJ2-7
d_call: -
v_call: TRBV3-1
clone_size: -
cdr3_nt: TGTGCCAGCAGCCTCAAATCCCCTAATTACGAGCAGTACTTC
cdr3_aa: CASSLKSPNYEQYF

j_call: TRBJ1-1
d_call: -
v_call: TRBV12-3/TRBV12-4
clone_size: -
cdr3_nt: TGTGCCAGCAGTTTTGGGGTTACGAACACTGAAGCTTTCTTT
cdr3_aa: CASSFGVTNTEAFF

j_call: TRBJ1-1
d_call: -
v_call: TRBV5-1
clone_size: -
cdr3_nt: TGCGCCAGCAGCTTGGAGGTGGGGACTGAAGCTTTCTTT
cdr3_aa: CASSLEVGTEAFF

j_call: TRBJ2-2
d_call: TRBD2
v_call: TRBV3-1
clone_size: -
cdr3_nt: TGTGCCAGCAGCCTGCGGACTAGCGGGAGTAACGGGGAGCTGTTTTTT
cdr3_aa: CASSLRTSGSNGELFF

j_call: TRBJ1-6
d_call: -
v_call: TRBV20-1
clone_size: few
cdr3_nt: TGCAGTGCTCGGACAGACCAAAATTCACCCCTCCACTTT
cdr3_aa: CSARTDQNSPLHF

j_call: TRBJ2-2
d_call: TRBD2
v_call: TRBV25-1
clone_size: -
cdr3_nt: TGTGCCAGCACCCAAGGGGCTAGCGGGAACACCGGGGAGCTGTTTTTT
cdr3_aa: CASTQGASGNTGELFF